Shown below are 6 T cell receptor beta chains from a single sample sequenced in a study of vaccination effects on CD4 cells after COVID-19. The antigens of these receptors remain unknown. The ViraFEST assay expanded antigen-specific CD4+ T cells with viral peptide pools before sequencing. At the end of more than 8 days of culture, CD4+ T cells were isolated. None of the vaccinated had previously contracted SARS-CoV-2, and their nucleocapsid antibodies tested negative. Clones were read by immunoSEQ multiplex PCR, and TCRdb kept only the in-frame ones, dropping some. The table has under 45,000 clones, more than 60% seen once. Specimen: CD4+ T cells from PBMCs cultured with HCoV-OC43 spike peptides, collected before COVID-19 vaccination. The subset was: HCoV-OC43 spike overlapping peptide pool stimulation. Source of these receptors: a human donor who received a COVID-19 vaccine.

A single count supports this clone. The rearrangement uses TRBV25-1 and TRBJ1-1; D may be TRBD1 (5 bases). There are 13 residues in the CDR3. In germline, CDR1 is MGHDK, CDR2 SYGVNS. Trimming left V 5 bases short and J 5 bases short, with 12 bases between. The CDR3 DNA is TGTGCCAGCAGTATTATCGGGACTACTGAAGCTTTCTTT. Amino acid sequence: CASSIIGTTEAFF.

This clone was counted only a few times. The CDR3 DNA follows: TGTGCCAGCAGCCAAGATCTCGGCCGATGGTACACCTTC. It encodes CASSQDLGRWYTF. This chain connects TRBV3-1 (or the pseudogene TRBV3-2) to TRBJ1-2, with D unresolved. In germline, CDR1 is LGHDT, CDR2 YNNKEL (reference sequence). This CDR3 contains 13 residues. Trimming left V 0 bases short and J 11 bases short, with 13 bases between.

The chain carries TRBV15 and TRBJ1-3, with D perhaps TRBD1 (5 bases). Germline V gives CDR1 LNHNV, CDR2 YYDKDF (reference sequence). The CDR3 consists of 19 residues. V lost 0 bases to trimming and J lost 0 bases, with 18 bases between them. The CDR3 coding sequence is TGTGCCACCAGCAGAGAAGGTCCGGGACGCCGAAGCTCTGGAAACACCATATATTTT. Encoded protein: CATSREGPGRRSSGNTIYF.

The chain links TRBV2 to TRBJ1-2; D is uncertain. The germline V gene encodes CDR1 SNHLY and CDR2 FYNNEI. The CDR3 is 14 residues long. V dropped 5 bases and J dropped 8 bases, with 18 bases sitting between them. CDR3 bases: TGTGCCAGCAGTAGTCCGGGTGGAATTGGAGGCTACACCTTC. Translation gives CASSSPGGIGGYTF.

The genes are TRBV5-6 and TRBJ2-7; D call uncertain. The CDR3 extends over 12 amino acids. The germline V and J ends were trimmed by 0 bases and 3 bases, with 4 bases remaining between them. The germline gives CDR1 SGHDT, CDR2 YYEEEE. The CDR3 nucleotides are TGTGCCAGCAGCTTGGAAAGCTACGAGCAGTACTTC. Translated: CASSLESYEQYF.

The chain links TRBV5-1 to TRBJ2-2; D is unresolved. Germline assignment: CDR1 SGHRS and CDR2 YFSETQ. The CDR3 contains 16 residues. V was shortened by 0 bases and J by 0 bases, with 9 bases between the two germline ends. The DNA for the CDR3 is TGCGCCAGCAGCTTGGAGTCCCCAGCGAACACCGGGGAGCTGTTTTTT. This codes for CASSLESPANTGELFF.